The source of this T cell receptor (beta chain) is a study of blood T cell repertoires in COVID-19. Study as a whole: Sources were T cells, B-cell-depleted T cells, or PBMCs; the material itself was cDNA or gDNA.

V was pared by 2 bases and J by 4 bases, with 3 bases of the junction left unmatched. Germline V gene sequence: CDR1 SGHKS, CDR2 YYEKEE (reference sequence). There are 16 residues in the CDR3. Clones were read by immunoSEQ multiplex PCR, and TCRdb kept only the in-frame ones, dropping some. There are approximately 140,000 clones in the sample; about nine tenths occur only once, and 4% lies in the top ten. Those who participated ranged in age from roughly 18 to 100 years and resided in under 25 US areas. The chain has TRBV5-5 and TRBJ2-2; 12 bases line up with TRBD2. The source is a woman in her 40s who had been exposed to COVID-19. The sample comprised PBMCs or T cells enriched from blood (not recorded which). CDR3 nucleotide sequence: TGTGCCAGCAGCTTTCTAGCGGGAGGGGGCACCGGGGAGCTGTTTTTT. This encodes CASSFLAGGGTGELFF.